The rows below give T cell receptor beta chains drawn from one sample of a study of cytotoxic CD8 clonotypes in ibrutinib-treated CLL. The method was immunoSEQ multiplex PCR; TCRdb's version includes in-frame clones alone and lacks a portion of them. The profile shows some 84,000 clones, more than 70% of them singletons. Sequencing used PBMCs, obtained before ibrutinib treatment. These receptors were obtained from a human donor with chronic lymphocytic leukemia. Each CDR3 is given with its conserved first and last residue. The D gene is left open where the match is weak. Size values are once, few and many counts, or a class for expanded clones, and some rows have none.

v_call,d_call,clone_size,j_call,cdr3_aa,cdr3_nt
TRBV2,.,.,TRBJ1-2,CASSWQGDYGYTF,TGTGCCAGCAGTTGGCAGGGCGACTATGGCTACACCTTC
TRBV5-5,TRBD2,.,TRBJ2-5,CASSLGLAGGQETQYF,TGTGCCAGCAGCTTGGGACTAGCGGGAGGTCAAGAGACCCAGTACTTC
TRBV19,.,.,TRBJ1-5,CASSIVRQPQHF,TGTGCCAGTAGTATAGTACGGCAGCCCCAGCATTTT
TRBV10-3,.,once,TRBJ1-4,CAISPTGPRSTNEKLFF,TGTGCCATCAGTCCTACGGGCCCTAGGTCAACTAATGAAAAACTGTTTTTT
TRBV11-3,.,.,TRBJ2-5,CASSWGDPQETQYF,TGTGCCAGCAGCTGGGGGGACCCCCAAGAGACCCAGTACTTC
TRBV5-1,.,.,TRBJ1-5,CASSLISGGSIQFNQPQHF,TGCGCCAGCAGCTTGATCTCCGGGGGCTCAATTCAATTCAATCAGCCCCAGCATTTT
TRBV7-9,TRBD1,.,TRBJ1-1,CASGGQKTNTEAFF,TGTGCCAGCGGGGGACAGAAAACCAACACTGAAGCTTTCTTT
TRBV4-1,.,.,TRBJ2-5,CASSLQEVGETQYF,TGCGCCAGCAGCCTACAGGAGGTTGGAGAGACCCAGTACTTC
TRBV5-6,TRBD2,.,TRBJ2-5,CASSSGGVRTQTQYF,TGTGCCAGCAGCTCGGGGGGTGTGCGAACTCAGACCCAGTACTTC
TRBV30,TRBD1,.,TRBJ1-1,CAWTRTGAANTEAFF,TGTGCCTGGACAAGGACAGGGGCCGCAAACACTGAAGCTTTCTTT
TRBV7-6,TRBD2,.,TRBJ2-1,CASSLRAVTGTSDYNEQFF,TGTGCCAGCAGCTTAAGGGCAGTAACCGGGACTAGCGACTACAATGAGCAGTTCTTC
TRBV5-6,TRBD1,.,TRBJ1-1,CASSSDSNRGRLAFF,TGTGCCAGCAGCTCCGACTCAAACAGGGGGCGCTTGGCTTTCTTT
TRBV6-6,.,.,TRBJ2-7,CASSPRDNSYEQYF,TGTGCCAGCAGTCCCCGGGACAACTCCTACGAGCAGTACTTC
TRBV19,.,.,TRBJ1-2,CASSTLDRESGYTF,TGTGCCAGTAGTACATTGGATCGGGAGAGTGGCTACACCTTC
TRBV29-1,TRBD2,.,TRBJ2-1,CSVDERGTSGSFYNEQFF,TGCAGCGTTGACGAACGGGGGACTAGCGGGTCGTTCTACAATGAGCAGTTCTTC
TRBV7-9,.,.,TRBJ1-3,CASSSGGNSGNTIYF,TGTGCCAGCAGCTCTGGCGGAAACTCTGGAAACACCATATATTTT
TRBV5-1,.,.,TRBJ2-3,CASSSLPASTDTQYF,TGCGCCAGCAGCTCACTACCGGCTAGCACAGATACGCAGTATTTT
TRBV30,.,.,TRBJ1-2,CAWNGRTRYGYTF,TGTGCCTGGAACGGACGCACACGCTATGGCTACACCTTC
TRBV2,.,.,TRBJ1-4,CASSTRQYEKLFF,TGTGCCAGCAGTACCAGACAGTATGAAAAACTGTTTTTT
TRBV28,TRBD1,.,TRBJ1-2,CASSFPRTGGLGATF,TGTGCCAGCAGTTTTCCTCGGACAGGTGGGCTCGGGGCCACCTTC
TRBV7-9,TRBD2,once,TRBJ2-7,CASSVGGDGSYEQYF,TGTGCCAGCAGCGTCGGGGGGGATGGATCCTACGAGCAGTACTTC
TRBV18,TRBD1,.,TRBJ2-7,CASSPYGTGGGYEQYF,TGTGCCAGCTCACCATACGGGACAGGGGGAGGATACGAGCAGTACTTC
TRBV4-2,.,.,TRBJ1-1,CASSQEGYRALNTEAFF,TGTGCCAGCAGCCAAGAGGGATACAGGGCCCTGAACACTGAAGCTTTCTTT
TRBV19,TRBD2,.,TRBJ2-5,CASSPLLAGGGETQYF,TGTGCCAGTAGTCCTCTCCTAGCGGGAGGGGGAGAGACCCAGTACTTC
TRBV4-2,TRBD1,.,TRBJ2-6,CASSLRTGQTSGANVLTF,TGTGCCAGCAGCCTCCGGACAGGACAGACCTCTGGGGCCAACGTCCTGACTTTC
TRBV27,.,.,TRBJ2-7,CASRGRRYEQYF,TGTGCCAGCAGAGGCAGGCGCTACGAGCAGTACTTC
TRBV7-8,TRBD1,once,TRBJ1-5,CASSLGTGGLIRGQPQHF,TGTGCCAGCAGCTTAGGGACAGGGGGCCTCATCAGGGGTCAGCCCCAGCATTTT
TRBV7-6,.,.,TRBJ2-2,CASRGPRTGELFF,TGTGCCAGCAGAGGGCCCAGGACCGGGGAGCTGTTTTTT
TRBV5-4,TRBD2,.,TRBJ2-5,CASSLDSGRDETQYF,TGTGCCAGCAGCTTAGATAGCGGGAGGGATGAGACCCAGTACTTC
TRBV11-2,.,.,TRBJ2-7,CASSLPPLGPVTYEQYF,TGTGCCAGCAGCTTACCTCCCCTAGGTCCCGTAACCTACGAGCAGTACTTC
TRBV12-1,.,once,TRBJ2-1,CASSQKLVPLDYNEQFF,TGTGCCAGCAGCCAGAAGCTAGTTCCCCTCGACTACAATGAGCAGTTCTTC
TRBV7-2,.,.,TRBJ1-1,CASSPGEMNTEAFF,TGTGCCAGCAGCCCCGGCGAGATGAACACTGAAGCTTTCTTT
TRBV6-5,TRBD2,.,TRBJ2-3,CASSSEGLAGSDTQYF,TGTGCCAGCAGTTCCGAAGGACTAGCGGGTTCAGATACGCAGTATTTT
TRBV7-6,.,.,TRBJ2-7,CASSLAQRAGEQYF,TGTGCCAGCAGCTTAGCGCAAAGGGCGGGCGAGCAGTACTTC
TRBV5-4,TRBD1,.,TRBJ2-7,CASSSQGGLYEQYF,TGTGCCAGCAGCTCTCAAGGGGGCTTGTACGAGCAGTACTTC
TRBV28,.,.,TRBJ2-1,CASTPGRDYNEQFF,TGTGCCAGCACCCCGGGACGGGACTACAATGAGCAGTTCTTC
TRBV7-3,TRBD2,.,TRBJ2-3,CASSRTLGGSSRDTQYF,TGTGCCAGCAGTCGTACCCTGGGGGGGAGTTCTAGGGATACGCAGTATTTT
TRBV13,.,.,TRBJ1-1,CASSQRTGAQNTEAFF,TGTGCCAGCAGCCAACGCACGGGTGCTCAGAACACTGAAGCTTTCTTT
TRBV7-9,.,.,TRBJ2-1,CASSLLGQQHYNEQFF,TGTGCCAGCAGCCTACTAGGACAGCAGCACTACAATGAGCAGTTCTTC
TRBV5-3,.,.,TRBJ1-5,CARSSQVLQPQHLSPQHF,TGTGCCAGAAGCTCCCAAGTCCTCCAGCCCCAGCATTTAAGTCCCCAGCATTTT
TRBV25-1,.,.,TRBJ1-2,CASSEFINYGYTF,TGTGCCAGCAGTGAATTTATCAACTATGGCTACACCTTC
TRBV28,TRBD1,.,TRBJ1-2,CASSVTGEGFGYTF,TGTGCCAGCAGTGTGACAGGGGAAGGTTTCGGCTACACCTTC
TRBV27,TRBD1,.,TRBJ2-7,CASSFGTGEVGEQYF,TGTGCCAGCAGTTTTGGGACAGGGGAGGTTGGCGAGCAGTACTTC
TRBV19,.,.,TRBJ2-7,CASSTRGRGGEQYF,TGTGCCAGTAGTACGCGAGGGCGTGGGGGCGAGCAGTACTTC
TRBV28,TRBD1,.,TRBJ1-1,CASSPRTGGGFEAFF,TGTGCCAGCAGTCCGAGGACAGGCGGAGGCTTTGAAGCTTTCTTT
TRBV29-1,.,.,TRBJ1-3,CSIEQGAGNTIYF,TGCAGCATTGAACAGGGAGCGGGAAACACCATATATTTT
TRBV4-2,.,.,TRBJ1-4,CASSPRTGTNEKLFF,TGTGCCAGCAGCCCGAGGACGGGAACTAATGAAAAACTGTTTTTT
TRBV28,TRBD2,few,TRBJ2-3,CASLAGGSNADTQYF,TGTGCCAGCCTGGCGGGAGGTAGTAACGCAGATACGCAGTATTTT
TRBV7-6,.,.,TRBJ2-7,CASSSRDGRTYEQYF,TGTGCCAGCAGCTCCCGGGACGGTAGAACCTACGAGCAGTACTTC
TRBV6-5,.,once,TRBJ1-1,CASSSARGSFTEAFF,TGTGCCAGCAGTTCCGCCAGGGGTTCTTTCACTGAAGCTTTCTTT
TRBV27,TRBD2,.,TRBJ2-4,CASSLVGTSEVKNIQYF,TGTGCCAGCAGTTTAGTTGGGACTAGTGAAGTGAAAAACATTCAGTACTTC
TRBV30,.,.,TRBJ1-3,CAWSVNGNTIYF,TGTGCCTGGAGTGTAAATGGAAACACCATATATTTT
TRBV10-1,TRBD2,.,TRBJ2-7,CASSESTLPSGEVTYEQYF,TGCGCCAGCAGTGAGTCGACTCTGCCTAGCGGGGAAGTTACCTACGAGCAGTACTTC
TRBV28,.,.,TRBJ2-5,CASNRWGETQYF,TGTGCCAGTAACAGGTGGGGAGAGACCCAGTACTTC
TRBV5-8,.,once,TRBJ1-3,CASSRAGLTGNTIYF,TGTGCCAGCAGCCGGGCGGGGCTTACTGGAAACACCATATATTTT